Below, 15 T cell receptor beta chains from the same sample are listed, as sequenced in a study of regulatory T cells in long-lasting Graves disease. For TCR beta, libraries came from iRepertoire HTBI primers and Arm-PCR of CDR3 regions. TCRdb called the multiplex PCR reads again in MiXCR, with one record for every CDR3 protein. The sample lists almost 450,000 distinct CDR3 sequences, roughly 15% occurring once. As for time point: newly diagnosed GD, antithyroid drugs for less than 3 months. From PBMCs, RNA was extracted and then used to make the TCR library. These data are also associated with another study on T cells in Graves' hyperthyroidism and ophthalmopathy.

The material was peripheral blood mononuclear cells (PBMCs), obtained at new diagnosis, from a patient treated with antithyroid drugs. These TCRs come from a young woman with Graves disease.

This clonotype was seen many times. The gene calls are TRBV7-8 and TRBJ1-6, with TRBD1 as a possible D gene (5 bases). The CDR3 is 17 residues long. V lost 2 bases and J lost 7, with 18 bases in between. The germline V gene encodes CDR1 SGHVS and CDR2 FQNEAQ. CDR3 amino acids: CASSLLSQSRENSPLHF. The CDR3 DNA follows: TGTGCCAGCAGCTTACTGAGCCAGAGCAGGGAAAATTCACCCCTCCACTTT.

The chain carries TRBV5-8 and TRBJ2-2, with a tentative D call TRBD2 (6 bases). Germline values: CDR1 SGHTS, CDR2 YDEGEE. The CDR3 runs 13 residues. Trimming stripped 3 bases from V and 9 bases from J, with 12 bases between. The CDR3 region is CASSSPSARELFF. In DNA form, the CDR3 reads TGTGCCAGCAGCTCACCTAGCGCCCGGGAGCTGTTTTTT.

Turning to this clonotype: This clone may be a read error of a much larger clone one base away. The chain is built from TRBV29-1 and TRBJ2-5, with D possibly being TRBD2 (6 bases). V gave up 6 bases and J gave up 3 bases, with 14 bases separating them. This CDR3 region has 13 residues. CDR1 is SQVTM and CDR2 is ANQGSEA in the germline V gene. DNA for the CDR3: TGCAGCGTCCTGCCCCTAGCGAAAGAGACCCAGTACTTC. The encoded protein is CSVLPLAKETQYF.

This chain connects TRBV12-3 or TRBV12-4 to TRBJ2-7; D perhaps matches TRBD1 (5 bases). The CDR3 contains 13 residues. Trimming shortened V by 6 bases and J by 2 bases, and 11 bases separated the two germline ends. This CDR3 reads CASSSGFPYEQYF. Written as DNA, the CDR3 is TGTGCCAGCAGCTCAGGGTTCCCCTACGAGCAGTACTTC.

This clonotype was picked up many times. The V and J genes are TRBV7-9 and TRBJ2-5; possibly TRBD1 for D (6 bases). CDR3 length: 13 amino acids. Germline CDR1 reads SEHNR; CDR2 reads FQNEAQ (reference sequence). V was clipped by 3 bases and J by 3 bases, with 8 bases between them. For the CDR3, the DNA is TGTGCCAGCAGCTTGGGACATGAAGAGACCCAGTACTTC. Translated: CASSLGHEETQYF. The variable domain in full, with the rest retrieved from reference TRBV7-9 and TRBJ2-5, is DTGVSQNPRHKITKRGQNVTFRCDPISEHNRLYWYRQTLGQGPEFLTYFQNEAQLEKSRLLSDRFSAERPKGSFSTLEIQRTEQGDSAMYLCASSLGHEETQYFGPGTRLLVL.

The table lists this clonotype with many counts. The chain couples TRBV10-3 to TRBJ2-7; 8 nucleotides match TRBD1. Germline V gene sequence: CDR1 ENHRY, CDR2 SYGVKD. The V gene end was trimmed by 6 bases and the J gene end by 2 bases; junction bases not matched to a gene: 15. This CDR3 contains 17 residues. This CDR3 reads CAIRPDRAGLGTYEQYF. The CDR3 nucleotides are TGTGCCATCAGACCGGACAGGGCGGGCCTTGGGACCTACGAGCAGTACTTC.

About this clonotype: A much larger clone sits a single nucleotide away, making a read error possible. CDR3 DNA: TGTGCCAGCAGTTTAGGCGGGAGAGGGCGGGATGAGCGGTTCTTC. It translates to CASSLGGRGRDERFF. This chain joins TRBV28 and TRBJ2-1, with 7 nucleotides matching TRBD2. The CDR3 is made up of 15 amino acids. Germline V gene lookup returns CDR1 MDHEN and CDR2 SYDVKM.

This clonotype was seen repeatedly, ten times or more. DNA of the CDR3: TGTGCCAGCTCACCAAAGACAGGGATAGGGAAGACCCAGTACTTC. It encodes CASSPKTGIGKTQYF. The chain joins TRBV18 to TRBJ2-5, with 7 nucleotides matching TRBD1. The V gene's germline CDR1 is KGHSH and CDR2 LQKENI. V dropped 2 bases and J dropped 6; count of bases not matched to a gene: 9. The CDR3 consists of 15 residues.

This clonotype was observed many times. The chain has TRBV20-1 and TRBJ2-7, with D tentatively TRBD1 (6 bases). The CDR3 spans 14 residues. Germline V gene sequence: CDR1 DFQATT, CDR2 SNEGSKA (reference sequence). The ends were cut back, 3 bases at V and 0 bases at J, with 12 bases in the middle. CDR3 in amino acids: CSAREQGFSYEQYF. CDR3 nucleotides: TGCAGTGCTAGGGAACAGGGTTTCTCCTACGAGCAGTACTTC.

There are many counts of this clonotype. The chain links TRBV5-1 to TRBJ2-7; 12 nucleotides match TRBD2. The CDR3 covers 16 residues. The germline V gene encodes CDR1 SGHRS and CDR2 YFSETQ. The V segment lost 4 bases and the J segment 2 bases; nucleotides outside the gene matches: 7. The chain's CDR3 is CASSKGTSGLPYEQYF. DNA for the CDR3: TGCGCCAGCAGCAAAGGGACTAGCGGGCTACCCTACGAGCAGTACTTC.

In the case of this clonotype: Possible read error: a much larger clone is one base away. The chain couples TRBV18 to TRBJ2-3; TRBD2 aligns across 8 bases. TRBJ2-7 matches the DNA end more closely, so the J call is doubtful. The CDR3 has 15 residues. Germline V gives CDR1 KGHSH, CDR2 LQKENI. This CDR3 is CASSPVAGLTYEQYF. The CDR3 region has the DNA TGTGCCAGCTCACCCGTAGCGGGATTGACCTACGAGCAGTACTTC.

Worth noting for this clonotype: This may be a read error, as it is one base from a much larger clone. The rearrangement uses TRBV6-1 and TRBJ2-1; tentatively, D is TRBD1 or TRBD2 (5 bases each). Germline CDR1 is MNHNS and CDR2 is SASEGT. Trimming shortened V by 6 bases and J by 7 bases, and 19 bases separated the two germline ends. The CDR3 extends over 15 amino acids. The DNA for the CDR3 is TGTGCCAGCAGCCTGAGAGGGGAGCTTTGGAATGAGCAGTTCTTC. Protein product: CASSLRGELWNEQFF.

This clonotype was seen many times. The CDR3 bases are TGTGCCAGCAGTTTAAGACAGGATTATGGTGAGCAGTTCTTC. Protein: CASSLRQDYGEQFF. The V and J genes are TRBV28 and TRBJ2-1; TRBD1 is a possible D gene (6 bases). The CDR3 loop spans 14 amino acids. Germline loops: CDR1 MDHEN, CDR2 SYDVKM. Trimming removed 2 bases from V and 9 bases from J, with 14 bases in between.

In this sample, this clonotype turned up a few times. The chain carries TRBV29-1 and TRBJ2-3, with D possibly being TRBD2 (5 bases). CDR3 size: 12 residues. CDR1 and CDR2 from the germline V gene are SQVTM and ANQGSEA. V was pared by 4 bases and J by 2 bases, with 7 bases between. CDR3 DNA sequence: TGCAGCGTTGCACTAGTCACAGATACGCAGTATTTT. Amino acids: CSVALVTDTQYF.

This clonotype was seen repeatedly, ten times or more. The chain recombines TRBV5-6 with TRBJ2-5; the D is unclear. V was shortened by 4 bases and J by 5 bases, with 12 bases between the two germline ends. CDR1 and CDR2 from the germline V gene are SGHDT and YYEEEE. CDR3 length equals 13 residues. CDR3 region: CASSPFLKETQYF. CDR3 in DNA: TGTGCCAGCAGCCCGTTCCTCAAGGAGACCCAGTACTTC.